Included here is one T cell receptor (beta chain) sequence, with context. Its antigen is not identified. This entry comes from a study of long-term antiretroviral therapy in people with HIV. The CDR3 sequence is 15 residues long. V lost 2 bases, J lost 1 base, and 10 bases lay in between. Per germline, CDR1 SGHRS and CDR2 YFSETQ. Whole-study findings and limits: Clonal populations expanded prior to ART predominated within the repertoire at all time points.

Runs used v3.0 of the immunoSEQ assay and were done at survey level. Sequencing was performed with immunoSEQ multiplex PCR; in TCRdb, only in-frame clones are kept and a portion is missing. Here the sample spans about 31,000 clones, about 88% being singletons. Every one of the donors gave at least one pre-ART PBMC sample and at least two post-ART PBMC samples. Cryopreserved PBMC samples of roughly 0.95-10 million cells were used for DNA extraction. The chain couples TRBV5-1 to TRBJ2-4, with D unresolved. This receptor was identified in a man aged 50 to 60 with HIV. The sequenced sample was unsorted PBMCs, obtained approximately 5 years before starting antiretroviral therapy. Here the CDR3 reads CASSLKSGAKNIQYF. In DNA form, the CDR3 reads TGCGCCAGCAGCTTAAAATCTGGGGCCAAAAACATTCAGTACTTC. The full variable domain, rest sourced from reference TRBV5-1 and TRBJ2-4, is KAGVTQTPRYLIKTRGQQVTLSCSPISGHRSVSWYQQTPGQGLQFLFEYFSETQRNKGNFPGRFSGRQFSNSRSEMNVSTLELGDSALYLCASSLKSGAKNIQYFGAGTRLSVL.